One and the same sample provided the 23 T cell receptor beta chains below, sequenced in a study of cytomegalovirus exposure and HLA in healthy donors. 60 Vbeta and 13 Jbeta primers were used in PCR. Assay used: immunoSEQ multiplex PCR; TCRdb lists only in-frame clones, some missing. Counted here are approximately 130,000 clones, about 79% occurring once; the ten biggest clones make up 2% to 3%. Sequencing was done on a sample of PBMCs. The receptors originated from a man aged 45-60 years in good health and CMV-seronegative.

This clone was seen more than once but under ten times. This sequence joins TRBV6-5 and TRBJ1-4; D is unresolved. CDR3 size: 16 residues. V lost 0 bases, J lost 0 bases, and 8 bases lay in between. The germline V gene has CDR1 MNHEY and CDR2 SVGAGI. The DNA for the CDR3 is TGTGCCAGCAGTTACTCGAAATCGGCAACTAATGAAAAACTGTTTTTT. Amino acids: CASSYSKSATNEKLFF.

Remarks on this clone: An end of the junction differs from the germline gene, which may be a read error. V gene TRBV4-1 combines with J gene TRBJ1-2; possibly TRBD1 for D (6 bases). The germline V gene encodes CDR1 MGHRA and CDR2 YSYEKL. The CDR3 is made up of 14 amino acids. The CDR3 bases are TGCGTCAGCAGCCAGGCCCCAGGGGATTATGGCTACACCTTC. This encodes CVSSQAPGDYGYTF.

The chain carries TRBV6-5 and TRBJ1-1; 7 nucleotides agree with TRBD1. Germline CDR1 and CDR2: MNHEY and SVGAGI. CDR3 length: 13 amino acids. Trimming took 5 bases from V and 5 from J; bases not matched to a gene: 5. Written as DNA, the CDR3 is TGTGCCAGCAGTGCCGACAGGGCAACTGAAGCTTTCTTT. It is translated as CASSADRATEAFF.

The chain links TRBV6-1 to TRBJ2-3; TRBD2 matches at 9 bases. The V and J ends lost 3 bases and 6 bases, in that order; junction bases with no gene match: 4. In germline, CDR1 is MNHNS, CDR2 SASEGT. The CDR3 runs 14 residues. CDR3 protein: CASSERGGQDTQYF. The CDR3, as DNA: TGTGCCAGCAGTGAGCGGGGGGGCCAGGATACGCAGTATTTT.

CDR3 nucleotide sequence: TGTGCCAGCAGCTTATACAGGGGCAGCAATCAGCCCCAGCATTTT. Amino acid sequence: CASSLYRGSNQPQHF. This sequence joins TRBV7-2 and TRBJ1-5, with 7 bases fitting TRBD1. CDR3 length: 15 amino acids. V was clipped by 2 bases and J by 1 base; unmatched bases: 2. The germline V gene encodes CDR1 SGHTA and CDR2 FQGNSA. Supplemented by reference TRBV7-2 and TRBJ1-5, the full variable domain reads GAGVSQSPSNKVTEKGKDVELRCDPISGHTALYWYRQSLGQGLEFLIYFQGNSAPDKSGLPSDRFSAERTGGSVSTLTIQRTQQEDSAVYLCASSLYRGSNQPQHFGDGTRLSIL.

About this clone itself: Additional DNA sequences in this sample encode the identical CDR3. The CDR3 region is CASRETGRGTEAFF. As DNA, the CDR3 is TGTGCCAGCAGGGAGACAGGGCGGGGCACTGAAGCTTTCTTT. This sequence joins TRBV27 and TRBJ1-1; 7 bases match TRBD1. The CDR3 is 14 amino acids. V lost 6 bases, J lost 4 bases, and 8 bases stayed unmatched. From germline, CDR1 is MNHEY and CDR2 SMNVEV (reference sequence).

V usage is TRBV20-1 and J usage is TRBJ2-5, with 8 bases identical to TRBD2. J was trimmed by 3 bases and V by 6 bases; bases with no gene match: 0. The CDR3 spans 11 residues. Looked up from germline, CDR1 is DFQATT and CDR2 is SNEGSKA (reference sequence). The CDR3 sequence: CSAGLEETQYF. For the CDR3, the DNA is TGCAGTGCGGGACTAGAAGAGACCCAGTACTTC.

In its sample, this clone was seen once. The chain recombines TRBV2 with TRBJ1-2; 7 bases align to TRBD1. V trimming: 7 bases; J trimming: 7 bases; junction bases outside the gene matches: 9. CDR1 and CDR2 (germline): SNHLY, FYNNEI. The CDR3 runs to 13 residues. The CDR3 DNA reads TGTGCCAGCAAGTTCGGGCAGGGGGGTGGCTACACCTTC. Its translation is CASKFGQGGGYTF.

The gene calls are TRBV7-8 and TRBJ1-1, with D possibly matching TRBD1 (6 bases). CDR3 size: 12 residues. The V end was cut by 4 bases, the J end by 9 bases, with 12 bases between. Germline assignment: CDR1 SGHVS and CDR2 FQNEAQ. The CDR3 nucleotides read TGTGCCAGCAGCTGGTTGGGGGCCCAAGCTTTCTTT. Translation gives CASSWLGAQAFF.

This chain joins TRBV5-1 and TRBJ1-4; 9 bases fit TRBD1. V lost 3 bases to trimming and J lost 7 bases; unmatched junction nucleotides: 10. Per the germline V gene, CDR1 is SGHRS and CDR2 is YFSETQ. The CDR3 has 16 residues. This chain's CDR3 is CASSSDPGQGGEKLFF. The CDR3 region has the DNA TGCGCCAGCAGCTCCGACCCGGGACAGGGAGGTGAAAAACTGTTTTTT.

Here the CDR3 reads CASSLGGQGSDTQYF. DNA for the CDR3: TGCGCCAGCAGCTTGGGGGGACAGGGATCAGATACGCAGTATTTT. This chain joins TRBV5-1 and TRBJ2-3, with TRBD1 identical over 9 bases. The V segment lost 0 bases and the J segment 4 bases; nucleotides outside the gene matches: 3. The CDR3 extends over 15 amino acids. Germline CDR1 reads SGHRS; CDR2 reads YFSETQ.

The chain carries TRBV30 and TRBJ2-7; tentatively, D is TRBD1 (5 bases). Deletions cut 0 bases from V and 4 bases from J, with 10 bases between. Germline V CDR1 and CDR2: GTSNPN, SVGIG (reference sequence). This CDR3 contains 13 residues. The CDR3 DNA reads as TGTGCCTGGAGTGTACAGGTAGGGTACGAGCAGTACTTC. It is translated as CAWSVQVGYEQYF.

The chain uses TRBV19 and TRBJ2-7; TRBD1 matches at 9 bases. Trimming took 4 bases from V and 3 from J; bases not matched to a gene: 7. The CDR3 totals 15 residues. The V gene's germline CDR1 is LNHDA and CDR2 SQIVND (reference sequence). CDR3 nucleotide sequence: TGTGCCAGTAGTAAGTCGGGACAGGGCCTCTACGAGCAGTACTTC. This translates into CASSKSGQGLYEQYF. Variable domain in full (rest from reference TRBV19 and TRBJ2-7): DGGITQSPKYLFRKEGQNVTLSCEQNLNHDAMYWYRQDPGQGLRLIYYSQIVNDFQKGDIAEGYSVSREKKESFPLTVTSAQKNPTAFYLCASSKSGQGLYEQYFGPGTRLTVT.

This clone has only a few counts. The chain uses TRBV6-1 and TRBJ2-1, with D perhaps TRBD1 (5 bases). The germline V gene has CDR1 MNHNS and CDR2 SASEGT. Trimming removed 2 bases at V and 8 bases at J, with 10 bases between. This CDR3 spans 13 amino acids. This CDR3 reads CASSELGVDEQFF. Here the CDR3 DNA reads TGTGCCAGCAGTGAATTAGGGGTCGATGAGCAGTTCTTC.

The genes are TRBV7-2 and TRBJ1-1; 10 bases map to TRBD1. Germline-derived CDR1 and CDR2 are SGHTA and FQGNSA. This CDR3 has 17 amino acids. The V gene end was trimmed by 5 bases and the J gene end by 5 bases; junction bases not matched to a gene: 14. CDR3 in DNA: TGTGCCAGCAGCCAATATATGTCCGGGACAGGGGAAACTGAAGCTTTCTTT. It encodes CASSQYMSGTGETEAFF.

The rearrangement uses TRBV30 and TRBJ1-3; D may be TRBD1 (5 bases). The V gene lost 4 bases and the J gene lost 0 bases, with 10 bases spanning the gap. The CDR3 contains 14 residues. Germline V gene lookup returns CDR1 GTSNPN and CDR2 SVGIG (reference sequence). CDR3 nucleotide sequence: TGTGCCTGGAACCGACAGATCTCTGGAAACACCATATATTTT. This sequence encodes CAWNRQISGNTIYF.

CDR3 residues: CASSLVEGEQYF. CDR3 DNA sequence: TGCGCCAGCAGCTTGGTGGAGGGCGAGCAGTACTTC. This chain uses TRBV5-1 with TRBJ2-7; a possible D gene is TRBD2 (6 bases). This CDR3 contains 12 residues. Germline V gene lookup returns CDR1 SGHRS and CDR2 YFSETQ. Trimming removed 0 bases at V and 6 bases at J, with 7 bases between.

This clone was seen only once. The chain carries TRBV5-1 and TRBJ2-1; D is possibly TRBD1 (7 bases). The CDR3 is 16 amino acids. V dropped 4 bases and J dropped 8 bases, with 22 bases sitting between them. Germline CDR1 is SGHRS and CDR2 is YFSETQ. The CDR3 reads CASSPRGRGASHEQFF. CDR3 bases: TGCGCCAGCAGCCCAAGGGGGCGCGGGGCTTCGCATGAGCAGTTCTTC.

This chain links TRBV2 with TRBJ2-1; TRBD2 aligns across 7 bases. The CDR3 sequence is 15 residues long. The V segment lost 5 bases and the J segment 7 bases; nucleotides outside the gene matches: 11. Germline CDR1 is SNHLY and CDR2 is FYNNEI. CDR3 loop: CASSPISGGTNEQFF. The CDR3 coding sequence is TGTGCCAGCAGTCCTATATCGGGGGGAACGAATGAGCAGTTCTTC.

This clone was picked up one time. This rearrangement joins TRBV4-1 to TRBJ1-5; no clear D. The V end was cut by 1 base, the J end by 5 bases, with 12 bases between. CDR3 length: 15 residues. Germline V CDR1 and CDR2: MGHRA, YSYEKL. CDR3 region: CASSQVVRKDQPQHF. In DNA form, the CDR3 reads TGCGCCAGCAGCCAAGTAGTCAGGAAGGATCAGCCCCAGCATTTT.

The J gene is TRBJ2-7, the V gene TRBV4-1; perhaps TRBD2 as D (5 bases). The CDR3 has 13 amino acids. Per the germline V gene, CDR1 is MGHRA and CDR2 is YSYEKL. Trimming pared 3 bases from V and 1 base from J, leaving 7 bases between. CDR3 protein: CASSQRASYEQYF. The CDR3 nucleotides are TGCGCCAGCAGCCAGAGGGCATCCTACGAGCAGTACTTC.

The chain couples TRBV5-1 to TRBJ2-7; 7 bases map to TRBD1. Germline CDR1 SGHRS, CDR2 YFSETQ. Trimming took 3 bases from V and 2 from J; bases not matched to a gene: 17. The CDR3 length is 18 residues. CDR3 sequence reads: CASSSNIPQGRSPYEQYF. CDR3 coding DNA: TGCGCCAGCAGCTCTAACATACCACAGGGGCGATCACCCTACGAGCAGTACTTC.

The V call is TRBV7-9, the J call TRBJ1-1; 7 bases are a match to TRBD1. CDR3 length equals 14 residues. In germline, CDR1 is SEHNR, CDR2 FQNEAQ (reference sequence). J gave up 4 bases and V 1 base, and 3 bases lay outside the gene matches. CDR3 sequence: CASSLVTGPTEAFF. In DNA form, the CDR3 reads TGTGCCAGCAGCTTAGTGACAGGGCCCACTGAAGCTTTCTTT.